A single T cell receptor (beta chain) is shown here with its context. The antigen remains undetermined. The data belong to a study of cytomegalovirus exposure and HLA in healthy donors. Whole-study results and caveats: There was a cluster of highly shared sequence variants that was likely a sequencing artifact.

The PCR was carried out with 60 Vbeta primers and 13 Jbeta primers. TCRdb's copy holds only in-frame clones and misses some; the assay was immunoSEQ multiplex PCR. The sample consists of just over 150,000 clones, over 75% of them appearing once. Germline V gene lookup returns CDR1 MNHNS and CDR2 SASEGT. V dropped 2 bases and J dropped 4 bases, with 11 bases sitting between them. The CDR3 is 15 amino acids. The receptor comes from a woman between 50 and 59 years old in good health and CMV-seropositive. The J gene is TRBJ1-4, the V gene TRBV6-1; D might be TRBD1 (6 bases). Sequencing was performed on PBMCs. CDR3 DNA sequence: TGTGCCAGCAGTGAAACAGGGCTTTATAATGAAAAACTGTTTTTT. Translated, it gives CASSETGLYNEKLFF.